What follows are 28 T cell receptor beta chains derived from one specimen sequenced in a study of shared clonotypes between healthy human individuals. The method was immunoSEQ multiplex PCR; TCRdb's version includes in-frame clones alone and lacks a portion of them. The sample has approximately 500,000 clones, around 80% seen once. The sequenced sample was PBMCs. The receptors stem from a woman aged 40-49 years in good health. Some clones in this sample may be carry-over from other donors' samples.

Details on this clone: A far larger clone is one nucleotide away, so this likely arose from a read error. The chain combines TRBV19 with TRBJ1-4; no definite D call. CDR1 and CDR2 (germline): LNHDA, SQIVND (reference sequence). Trimming shortened V by 2 bases and J by 13 bases, and 20 bases separated the two germline ends. The CDR3 is made up of 15 amino acids. The CDR3 coding sequence is TGTGCCAGTAGTATACCCGTACTCGGAGCGCAAGCACTGTTTTTT. It encodes CASSIPVLGAQALFF.

The V and J genes are TRBV5-6 and TRBJ1-5; D gene uncertain. Germline V gene data show CDR1 as SGHDT and CDR2 as YYEEEE. Deletions cut 0 bases from V and 6 bases from J, with 10 bases between. CDR3 size: 14 residues. The DNA of the CDR3 is TGTGCCAGCAGCTTGGCCATCTCCTCTCAGCCCCAGCATTTT. Translation: CASSLAISSQPQHF.

This clone was counted at least ten times. The V and J genes are TRBV20-1 and TRBJ1-1, with D perhaps TRBD1 (6 bases). Deletions cut 8 bases from V and 1 base from J, with 8 bases between. Germline V gene lookup returns CDR1 DFQATT and CDR2 SNEGSKA (reference sequence). The CDR3 runs to 11 residues. CDR3 residues: CSHRENTEAFF. In DNA, the CDR3 is TGCAGTCACAGGGAGAACACTGAAGCTTTCTTT.

A few counts support this clone. The chain combines TRBV28 with TRBJ1-2; weak D call: TRBD1 (5 bases). This CDR3 spans 12 amino acids. CDR1 is MDHEN, CDR2 SYDVKM, per germline. The ends were cut back, 3 bases at V and 6 bases at J, with 8 bases in the middle. Written as DNA, the CDR3 is TGTGCCAGCAGTTTTTGGGGGAATGGCTACACCTTC. This sequence encodes CASSFWGNGYTF.

The chain combines TRBV6-5 with TRBJ2-7, with D perhaps matching TRBD1 (6 bases). This CDR3 is built from 14 residues. With 6 bases removed from V and 7 bases from J, the gap between germline ends came to 19 bases. The germline CDR1 and CDR2 sequences are MNHEY and SVGAGI. The CDR3 bases are TGTGCCAGCAGCCCCCTCGGACAGAGCGGAGAGCAGTACTTC. Amino acids: CASSPLGQSGEQYF.

The CDR3 DNA follows: TGTGCCAGCAGTGTGATAGGGAGTAATGGCTACACCTTC. Its translation is CASSVIGSNGYTF. This sequence joins TRBV2 and TRBJ1-2; D is unclear. V was shortened by 4 bases and J by 6 bases, with 12 bases between the two germline ends. Per the germline V gene, CDR1 is SNHLY and CDR2 is FYNNEI. The CDR3 contains 13 residues.

V usage is TRBV10-3 and J usage is TRBJ2-5, with 8 positions matching TRBD1. The trim removed 4 bases at V and 5 bases at J, leaving 0 bases unmatched. The germline V gene has CDR1 ENHRY and CDR2 SYGVKD. The CDR3 runs 12 residues. The DNA for the CDR3 is TGTGCCATCAGTGGGACAGGGGAGACCCAGTACTTC. Encoded protein: CAISGTGETQYF.

In the case of this clone: Other DNA sequences of this sample code for an identical CDR3. The chain recombines TRBV7-9 with TRBJ2-5; no definite D call. Trimming pared 3 bases from V and 5 bases from J, leaving 4 bases between. CDR1 is SEHNR and CDR2 is FQNEAQ in the germline V gene (reference sequence). The CDR3 is made up of 11 amino acids. CDR3 sequence: CASSLMETQYF. CDR3 bases: TGTGCCAGCAGCTTGATGGAGACCCAGTACTTC.

This clone was seen more than once but under ten times. V is TRBV7-2 and J is TRBJ2-3; possible D gene TRBD1, 5 bases. V lost 3 bases and J 6 bases, leaving 10 bases between the germline ends. Germline-derived CDR1 and CDR2 are SGHTA and FQGNSA. The CDR3 length is 13 residues. CDR3 amino acids: CASSLSGWDTQYF. CDR3 sequence (DNA): TGTGCCAGCAGCTTGTCAGGGTGGGATACGCAGTATTTT.

This rearrangement joins TRBV7-2 to TRBJ2-2; no reliable D call. CDR3 length equals 11 residues. V was cut by 1 base and J by 14 bases, with 8 bases left in between. Germline CDR1 SGHTA, CDR2 FQGNSA. CDR3 in amino acids: CASSLGTTLFF. CDR3 bases: TGTGCCAGCAGCTTAGGCACGACACTGTTTTTT. The variable domain in full, completed from reference TRBV7-2 and TRBJ2-2, reads GAGVSQSPSNKVTEKGKDVELRCDPISGHTALYWYRQSLGQGLEFLIYFQGNSAPDKSGLPSDRFSAERTGGSVSTLTIQRTQQEDSAVYLCASSLGTTLFFGEGSRLTVL.

The sample holds a few counts of this clone. The chain couples TRBV7-9 to TRBJ1-1; D is ambiguous. The CDR3 is 14 residues long. V gave up 1 base and J gave up 0 bases, with 6 bases separating them. Germline CDR1 and CDR2: SEHNR and FQNEAQ (reference sequence). The CDR3 protein is CASSLDGMNTEAFF. CDR3 sequence (DNA): TGTGCCAGCAGCTTAGACGGAATGAACACTGAAGCTTTCTTT. The entire variable domain, with the rest obtained from reference TRBV7-9 and TRBJ1-1, is as follows: DTGVSQNPRHKITKRGQNVTFRCDPISEHNRLYWYRQTLGQGPEFLTYFQNEAQLEKSRLLSDRFSAERPKGSFSTLEIQRTEQGDSAMYLCASSLDGMNTEAFFGQGTRLTVV.

With respect to this clone: Other nucleotide sequences from this sample produce the same CDR3. V and J are TRBV29-1 and TRBJ2-6; D remains ambiguous. V lost 5 bases and J lost 2, with 7 bases in between. CDR1 and CDR2 from the germline V gene are SQVTM and ANQGSEA. This CDR3 spans 13 amino acids. In nucleotides, the CDR3 is TGCAGCGTTCCAGTTGCTGGGGCCAACGTCCTGACTTTC. Its protein product is CSVPVAGANVLTF.

This clone was counted a single time. This CDR3 is also generated by other DNA sequences in the sample. This chain connects TRBV7-8 to TRBJ1-1; the D gene is possibly TRBD1 (5 bases). The V and J ends lost 1 base and 2 bases respectively, with 8 bases between them. Germline V gene sequence: CDR1 SGHVS, CDR2 FQNEAQ. The CDR3 is 14 amino acids. The CDR3 coding sequence is TGTGCCAGCAGCTTAGTTGGGGGTAACACTGAAGCTTTCTTT. Amino acids: CASSLVGGNTEAFF.

J is TRBJ1-1 and V is TRBV6-1; D uncertain. The CDR3 totals 15 residues. CDR1 is MNHNS, CDR2 SASEGT, per germline. V gave up 7 bases and J gave up 0 bases, with 15 bases separating them. CDR3 residues: CASTPNGVLNTEAFF. In nucleotides, the CDR3 is TGTGCCAGCACCCCCAACGGGGTCCTGAACACTGAAGCTTTCTTT.

The V gene is TRBV7-8, the J gene TRBJ2-1; 9 bases align to TRBD2. The germline V gene encodes CDR1 SGHVS and CDR2 FQNEAQ. Trimming took 0 bases from V and 4 from J; bases not matched to a gene: 4. The CDR3 totals 16 residues. The CDR3 coding sequence is TGTGCCAGCAGCTTAGCCCGACTAGCGGAGTACAATGAGCAGTTCTTC. It yields the protein CASSLARLAEYNEQFF. Using reference TRBV7-8 and TRBJ2-1 for the parts outside the CDR3, the full variable domain is GAGVSQSPRYKVAKRGQDVALRCDPISGHVSLFWYQQALGQGPEFLTYFQNEAQLDKSGLPSDRFFAERPEGSVSTLKIQRTQQEDSAVYLCASSLARLAEYNEQFFGPGTRLTVL.

As for this clone: A read error may account for a junction end that differs from germline. This chain joins TRBV18 and TRBJ2-5, with a tentative D call TRBD1 (6 bases). CDR3 size: 11 residues. Germline loops: CDR1 KGHSH, CDR2 LQKENI. The CDR3 protein is CASLRWDILHF. Written as DNA, the CDR3 is TGTGCCAGCCTAAGATGGGACATCTTGCACTTC.

A few counts support this clone. The chain recombines TRBV28 with TRBJ2-2; 8 bases match TRBD2. CDR1 and CDR2 from the germline V gene are MDHEN and SYDVKM. This CDR3 has 15 amino acids. The junction had 7 bases not matched to a gene; V was cut back by 10 bases and J by 0 bases. The CDR3 protein is CATTPGLANTGELFF. Written as DNA, the CDR3 is TGTGCCACCACCCCGGGACTAGCGAACACCGGGGAGCTGTTTTTT.

The V call is TRBV7-3, the J call TRBJ2-1; 9 bases are a match to TRBD2. Germline trimming cut 5 bases from V and 9 bases from J; bases unmatched to any gene: 14. This CDR3 contains 16 residues. Germline values: CDR1 SGHTA, CDR2 FQGTGA. The CDR3 sequence: CASSVRFSGRESEQFF. The CDR3 DNA follows: TGTGCCAGCAGCGTACGCTTTAGCGGGAGAGAAAGTGAGCAGTTCTTC.

CDR3 nucleotides: TGTGCCAGCAGCGCCGGGACCGCCTCTGTGAACACTGAAGCTTTCTTT. Protein: CASSAGTASVNTEAFF. V gene TRBV5-4 combines with J gene TRBJ1-1; possibly TRBD1 for D (5 bases). V gave up 4 bases and J gave up 0 bases, with 16 bases separating them. Germline CDR1 SGHNT, CDR2 YYREEE (reference sequence). The CDR3 has 16 amino acids.

The chain is built from TRBV19 and TRBJ1-5; D is undetermined. V shed 1 base and J shed 6 bases, with 10 bases lying between them. Germline values: CDR1 LNHDA, CDR2 SQIVND (reference sequence). This CDR3 is 14 amino acids long. For the CDR3, the DNA is TGTGCCAGTAGTATAGTAACCGGGCCTCAGCCCCAGCATTTT. Residues: CASSIVTGPQPQHF. Together with reference TRBV19 and TRBJ1-5, the CDR3 gives the full variable domain: DGGITQSPKYLFRKEGQNVTLSCEQNLNHDAMYWYRQDPGQGLRLIYYSQIVNDFQKGDIAEGYSVSREKKESFPLTVTSAQKNPTAFYLCASSIVTGPQPQHFGDGTRLSIL.

The chain joins TRBV19 to TRBJ2-1; TRBD2 matches 9 bases. Germline assignment: CDR1 LNHDA and CDR2 SQIVND (reference sequence). This CDR3 contains 14 residues. Trimming cost V 10 bases and J 6 bases; bases outside gene matches: 10. The CDR3 DNA follows: TGTGCCATGTTAGGGCGGGAGGGCCCCAATGAGCAGTTCTTC. Protein product: CAMLGREGPNEQFF. Filled out from reference TRBV19 and TRBJ2-1, the complete variable domain reads DGGITQSPKYLFRKEGQNVTLSCEQNLNHDAMYWYRQDPGQGLRLIYYSQIVNDFQKGDIAEGYSVSREKKESFPLTVTSAQKNPTAFYLCAMLGREGPNEQFFGPGTRLTVL.

In the case of this clone: A read error may explain this, as a much larger clone is one base away. This sample also contains other DNA sequences that code for the same CDR3. This chain joins TRBV30 and TRBJ2-2; tentative D call: TRBD1 (5 bases). Germline CDR1 is GTSNPN and CDR2 is SVGIG (reference sequence). This CDR3 is 14 amino acids long. The CDR3 sequence is CAGITGLGGGELFF. Here the CDR3 DNA reads TGTGCCGGAATTACAGGCCTGGGCGGTGGAGAGCTGTTTTTC.

V is TRBV6-5 and J is TRBJ2-3, with D maybe TRBD2 (5 bases). Per the germline V gene, CDR1 is MNHEY and CDR2 is SVGAGI. Between the trimmed V and J ends, which lost 4 bases and 2 bases, there was a span of 16 bases. The CDR3 is 16 amino acids. CDR3 protein: CASSSRRTGITDTQYF. CDR3 sequence (DNA): TGTGCCAGCAGTTCCAGAAGGACGGGAATCACAGATACGCAGTATTTT.

This clone has a handful of counts. The V call is TRBV2, the J call TRBJ2-7; 9 bases fit TRBD1. CDR1 and CDR2 from the germline V gene are SNHLY and FYNNEI. The CDR3 consists of 14 residues. The trim removed 5 bases at V and 2 bases at J, leaving 4 bases unmatched. The CDR3 here is CASSPDRGTYEQYF. The CDR3 DNA reads TGTGCCAGCAGTCCTGACAGGGGGACCTACGAGCAGTACTTC.

This chain joins TRBV25-1 and TRBJ2-1; D unclear. V dropped 1 base and J dropped 3 bases, with 4 bases sitting between them. This CDR3 is 13 amino acids long. CDR1 is MGHDK, CDR2 SYGVNS, per germline. CDR3 sequence reads: CASSEWGYNEQFF. For the CDR3, the DNA is TGTGCCAGCAGTGAATGGGGCTACAATGAGCAGTTCTTC.

The chain links TRBV9 to TRBJ2-7; no clear D. Germline-derived CDR1 and CDR2 are SGDLS and YYNGEE. CDR3 size: 13 residues. The V and J ends lost 3 bases and 7 bases respectively, with 14 bases between them. The CDR3 sequence is CASSATRSSEQYF. The CDR3, as DNA: TGTGCCAGCAGCGCCACGCGGAGTAGTGAGCAGTACTTC.

The chain links TRBV9 to TRBJ1-1; D possibly corresponds to TRBD1 (6 bases). V shed 8 bases and J shed 0 bases, with 20 bases lying between them. The CDR3 sequence is 16 residues long. Germline V gives CDR1 SGDLS, CDR2 YYNGEE. This CDR3 reads CASTKGGHILNTEAFF. The CDR3, as DNA: TGTGCCAGTACTAAGGGGGGACATATCCTGAACACTGAAGCTTTCTTT.

This clone has just one count. This chain joins TRBV11-2 and TRBJ1-2, with D unclear. V lost 1 base to trimming and J lost 0 bases, with 9 bases between them. Per germline, CDR1 SGHAT and CDR2 FQNNGV. CDR3 size: 15 residues. The DNA for the CDR3 is TGTGCCAGCAGCTTAGCCATTTTTACTAACTATGGCTACACCTTC. Its translation: CASSLAIFTNYGYTF.